This paragraph reports one T cell receptor (beta chain). Its antigen remains undetermined. Base qualities are not recorded, but no much larger clone differs from it by a single base. These data originate in a study of T cell repertoires in cytomegalovirus infection (dated by TCRdb to the late 2010s). Context from the whole study: The peptide stimulations were aimed at well-studied HLA-B-restricted epitopes as well as recently identified HLA-C-restricted CMV epitopes, whose presentation resists viral immunomodulation. Donor HLA type was relevant to the analysis, because carriage of CMV infection together with the matching HLA type was indicated by public TCR beta signatures.

The sequencing machine was an Illumina HiSeq 1500. TCRdb reprocessed the public reads (quality trimming at Q25 with fastp, clone calling with MiXCR) and kept in-frame beta chains. Every distinct CDR3 protein forms one entry, paired with its most common genes and DNA. Within this sample are 45,000 to 55,000 distinct CDR3 sequences, with around 21% of them counted one time only. The biggest ten clones account for about 55% of the sample. What this sample's treatment or condition label stands for: in vitro stimulation with specific CMV peptide epitopes to enrich CMV-specific T cells. The study at large found these results: In both this cohort and an independent roughly 350-donor cohort, the cumulative frequency of public TCR beta family members distinguished carriers of CMV infection plus the relevant HLA type. The ex vivo response was dominated by HLA-C-restricted CMV-specific TCR beta clonotypes, which also provided the single most frequent clonotype in two of eight donors.

For this chain, trimming is 1 base at the V end and 9 bases at the J end, and the number of junction bases without a gene match is 0. In the germline V gene, CDR1 corresponds to SGHVS and CDR2 to FQNEAQ. From the cysteine through the phenylalanine, the CDR3 covers 12 amino acids. The retained sequence is limited to the CDR3, 36 bases, with the frame set at the first base. Sample: CD8+ T cells from cultured PBMCs, taken from culture after CMV antigen stimulation. The chain is encoded by TRBV7-8 joined to TRBJ2-1, with 7 junctional bases fitting TRBD2. This clonotype originated in a human donor in good health (CMV status not recorded). Some clones in this sample may be carry-over from other donors' samples. The CDR3 sequence is CASSLGGGEQFF. The DNA reads TGTGCCAGCAGCTTAGGGGGGGGTGAGCAGTTCTTC.